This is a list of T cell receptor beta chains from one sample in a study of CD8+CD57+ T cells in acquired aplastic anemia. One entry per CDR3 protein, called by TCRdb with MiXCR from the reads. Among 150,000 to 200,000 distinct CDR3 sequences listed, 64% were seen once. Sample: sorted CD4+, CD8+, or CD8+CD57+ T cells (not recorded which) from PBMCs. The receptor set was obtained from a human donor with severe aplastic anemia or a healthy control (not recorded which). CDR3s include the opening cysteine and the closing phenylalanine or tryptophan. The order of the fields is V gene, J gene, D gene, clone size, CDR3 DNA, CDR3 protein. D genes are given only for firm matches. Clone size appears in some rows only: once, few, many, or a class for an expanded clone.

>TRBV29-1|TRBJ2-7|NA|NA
TGCAGCGTTGAAGATGAAAAGGGCGCAGCCTACGAGCAGTACTTC
CSVEDEKGAAYEQYF
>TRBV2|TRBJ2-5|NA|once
TGTGCCAGCAGACAGGGCGACTGGGAGACCCAGTACTTC
CASRQGDWETQYF
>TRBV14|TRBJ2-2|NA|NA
TGTGCCAGCAGCCAAACAGGACCGACCGGGGAGCTGTTTTTT
CASSQTGPTGELFF
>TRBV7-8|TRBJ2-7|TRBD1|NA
TGTGCCAGCAGCACCCCCGGGACAGGGTACCACGAGCAGTACTTC
CASSTPGTGYHEQYF
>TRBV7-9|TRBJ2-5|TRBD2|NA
TGTGCCAGCAGCTCGTCATTAGCGGGAGGCCACCAAGAGACCCAGTACTTC
CASSSSLAGGHQETQYF
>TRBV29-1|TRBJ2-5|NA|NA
TGCAGCGTCAAAATAGAGACCCAGTACTTC
CSVKIETQYF
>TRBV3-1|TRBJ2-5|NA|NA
TGTGCCAGCAGCCAATCGGATCAAGAGACCCAGTACTTC
CASSQSDQETQYF
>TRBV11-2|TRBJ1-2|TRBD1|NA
TGTGCCAGCAGCCGGACAGGGACGGGTGGCTACACCTTC
CASSRTGTGGYTF
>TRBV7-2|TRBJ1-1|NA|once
TGTGCCAGCAGCTTAGCGCGGTTCGGTGTCCTCACTGAAGCTTTCTTT
CASSLARFGVLTEAFF
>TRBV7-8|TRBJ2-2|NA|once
TGTGCCAGCAGCTTAGCGCCAGGGGTAAACACCGGGGAGCTGTTTTTT
CASSLAPGVNTGELFF
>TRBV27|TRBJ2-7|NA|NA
TGTGCCAGCAAAGGAGTCAGGGAATACGAGCAGTACTTC
CASKGVREYEQYF
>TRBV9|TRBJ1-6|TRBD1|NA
TGTGCCAGCAGCGGATGGACAGGGACAGTCAATTCACCCCTCCACTTT
CASSGWTGTVNSPLHF
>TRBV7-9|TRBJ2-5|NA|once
TGTGCCAGCAGCTCCCCAATCCAGGAGACCCAGTACTTC
CASSSPIQETQYF
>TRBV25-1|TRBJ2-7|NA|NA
TGTGCCAGCAGTGAAGAATGGGGATCCTACGAGCGGTACTTC
CASSEEWGSYERYF
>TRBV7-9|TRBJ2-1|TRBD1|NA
TGTGCCAGCCGGGACAGGGGTTACAATGAGCAGTTCTTC
CASRDRGYNEQFF
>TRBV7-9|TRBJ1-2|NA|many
TGTGCCAGCAGCTTTTTAGGGCTGGAGGGCTACACCTTC
CASSFLGLEGYTF
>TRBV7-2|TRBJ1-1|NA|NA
TGTGCCAGCAGCACAGGACAGCCGAACACTGAAGCTTTCTTT
CASSTGQPNTEAFF
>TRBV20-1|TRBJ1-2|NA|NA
TGCAGTGCTAACAGGGTTCTTGGCTACACCTTC
CSANRVLGYTF
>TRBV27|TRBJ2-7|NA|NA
TGTGCCAGCAGTTTATCAGTCGCCGCCTACGAGCAGTACTTC
CASSLSVAAYEQYF
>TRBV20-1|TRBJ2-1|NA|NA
TGCAGTGCTAGTGCAAGCGGGTACAATGAGCAGTTCTTC
CSASASGYNEQFF
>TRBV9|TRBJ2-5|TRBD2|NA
TGTGCCAGCAGCACCGGAAGCGGGGGAGCGGAGACCCAGTACTTC
CASSTGSGGAETQYF
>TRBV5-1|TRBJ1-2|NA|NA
TGCGCCAGCAGCTGGGACACCAACTATGGCTACACCTTC
CASSWDTNYGYTF
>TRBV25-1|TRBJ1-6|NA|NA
TGTGCCAGCACCGAGGGGCCAAATACACCCCTCCACTTT
CASTEGPNTPLHF
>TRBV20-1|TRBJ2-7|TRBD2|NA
TGCAGTGTCATGGGAGGGATTGGCGACTACGAGCAGTACTTC
CSVMGGIGDYEQYF
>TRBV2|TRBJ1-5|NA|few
TGTGCCAGCAGTCCGGACTTGACGCAGCCCCAGCATTTT
CASSPDLTQPQHF
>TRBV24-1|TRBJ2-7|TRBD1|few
TGTGCCACTGCTCGGGGCAGGGGGCTATACGAGCAGTACTTC
CATARGRGLYEQYF
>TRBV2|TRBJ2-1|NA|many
TGTGCCAGCAGTGGACAGGTAACCAATGAGCAGTTCTTC
CASSGQVTNEQFF
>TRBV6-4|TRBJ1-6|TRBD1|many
TGTGCCAGCAGTGAAGTGGAACAGGGGAATTCACCCCTCCACTTT
CASSEVEQGNSPLHF
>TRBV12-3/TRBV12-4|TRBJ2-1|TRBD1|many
TGTGCCAGCAGTCTGGACAGGGACGGAGATGAGCAGTTCTTC
CASSLDRDGDEQFF
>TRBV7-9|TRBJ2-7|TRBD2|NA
TGCGCCAGCAGCTTGGAGGCGGGAGGATACGAGCAGTACTTC
CASSLEAGGYEQYF
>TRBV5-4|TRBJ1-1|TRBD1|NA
TGTGCCAGCAGCTGGGGCAGGGGGGCCACTGAAGCTTTCTTT
CASSWGRGATEAFF
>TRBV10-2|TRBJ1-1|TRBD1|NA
TGCGCCAGCAGGGGACAGAGGCTGAACACTGAAGCTTTCTTT
CASRGQRLNTEAFF
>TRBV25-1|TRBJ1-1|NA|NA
TGTGCCAGCAGACAAACAGGGTTCGGTCACGGGACTGAAGCTTTCTTT
CASRQTGFGHGTEAFF
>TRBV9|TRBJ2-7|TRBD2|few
TGTGCCAGCAGCATAGGACTAGACTCAAGCTCCTACGAGCAGTACTTC
CASSIGLDSSSYEQYF
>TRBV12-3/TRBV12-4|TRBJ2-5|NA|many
TGTGCCAGCAGTTTGTACAGGGAAGAGACCCAGTACTTC
CASSLYREETQYF
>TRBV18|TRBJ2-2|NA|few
TGTGCCAGCTCACCAAGGCAGGGGGGCACCGGGGAGCTGTTTTTT
CASSPRQGGTGELFF
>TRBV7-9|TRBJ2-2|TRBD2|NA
TGTGCCAGCAGCTTATCCGCCCCAACAGCGGGAGGGGAGCTGTTTTTT
CASSLSAPTAGGELFF
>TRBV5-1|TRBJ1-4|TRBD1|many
TGCGCCAGCAGCTCCTGGGACAGGAAGGACGAAAAACTGTTTTTT
CASSSWDRKDEKLFF
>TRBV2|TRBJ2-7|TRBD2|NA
TGTGCCAGTACTAGCGGGACAACCTACGAGCAGTACTTC
CASTSGTTYEQYF
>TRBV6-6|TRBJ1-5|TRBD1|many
TGTGCCAGCAGTTCGATAGACAGGGGGCGCCCTCAGCCCCAGCATTTT
CASSSIDRGRPQPQHF
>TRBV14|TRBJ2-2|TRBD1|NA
TGTGCCAGCAGCCAAGGTCACCCAGGGGGCATCACCGGGGAGCTGTTTTTT
CASSQGHPGGITGELFF
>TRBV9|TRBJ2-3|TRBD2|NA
TGTGCCAGCAGGCCCGGGGGGGCGAGCACAGATACGCAGTATTTT
CASRPGGASTDTQYF
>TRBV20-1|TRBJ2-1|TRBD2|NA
TGCAGTGCTCCACCCCCCTACAGCGGGAGCTCCTACAATGAGCAGTTCTTC
CSAPPPYSGSSYNEQFF
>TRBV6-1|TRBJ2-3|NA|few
TGTGCCAGCAGTGAGGGTACCGGGTATACGCAGTATTTT
CASSEGTGYTQYF
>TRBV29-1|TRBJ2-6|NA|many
TGCAGCGTTGAAGCCGGCTTTGGGGCCAACGTCCTGACTTTC
CSVEAGFGANVLTF
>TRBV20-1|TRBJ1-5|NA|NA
TGCAGTGCGGGGGAAACAGGGTTGTTGGGCAATCAGCCCCAGCATTTT
CSAGETGLLGNQPQHF
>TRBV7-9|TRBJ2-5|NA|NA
TGTGCCAGCAGCTTAGACCGCTTCGGAGGCCAGTACTTC
CASSLDRFGGQYF
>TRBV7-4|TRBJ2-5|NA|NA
TGTGCCAGCAGCCCAACGACTAGGGCGGAGACCCAGTACTTC
CASSPTTRAETQYF
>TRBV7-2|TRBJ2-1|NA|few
TGTGCCAGCAGCCAGTGGGGGGAACCAAATGAGCAGTTCTTC
CASSQWGEPNEQFF
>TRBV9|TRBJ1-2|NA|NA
TGTGCCAGCAACGCGGGAAGCGGGGAGGCTCTCCCTTATGGCTACACCTTC
CASNAGSGEALPYGYTF
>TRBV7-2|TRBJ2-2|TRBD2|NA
TGTGCCAGCAGCAAGAGGGGAGGCGGGGGGCAGAACACCGGGGAGCTGTTTTTT
CASSKRGGGGQNTGELFF
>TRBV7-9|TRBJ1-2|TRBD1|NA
TGTGCCAGCAGCGGGGGACAGTACAACTATGGCTACACCTTC
CASSGGQYNYGYTF
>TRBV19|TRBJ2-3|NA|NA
TGTGCCAGTAAGGGGCGGGGATACACAGATACGCAGTATTTT
CASKGRGYTDTQYF
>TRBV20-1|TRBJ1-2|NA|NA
TGCAGTGCTAGAGCCGGGACGGCTAACTATGGCTACACCTTC
CSARAGTANYGYTF
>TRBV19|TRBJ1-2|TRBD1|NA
TGTGCCAGTGGGGACAGGCGCTATGGCTACACCTTC
CASGDRRYGYTF